This T cell receptor beta chain originates from a study of T cell repertoires in breast cancer. Study as a whole: ER+/PR+ status applied to most of the 21 tumors. On average each sample gave approximately 500,000 sequences, roughly 11 reads per cell.

Study-level findings and limits: Tumor-free sentinel nodes shared only approximately 2% of tumor TCRs; involved nodes shared 7.5% to 8.5%.

Primers covering all TCR V genes were used in emulsion RT-PCR on CD8+ T cells. During the second nested PCR, blocking oligonucleotides suppressed genes that were not paired. Per emulsion RT-PCR mix: 5,000-250,000 T cells plus C-region, Stepout, V-region primers. MiXCR, run by TCRdb on the emulsion pairing reads, gives a single entry per CDR3 protein. The table records roughly 40,000 distinct CDR3 sequences, 45% to 55% of them present only once. About this clonotype: Its antigen is unknown.

The CDR3 runs to 15 residues. Germline V lookup: CDR1 SEHNR, CDR2 FQNEAQ (reference sequence). V dropped 1 base and J dropped 1 base, with 9 bases sitting between them. Sequenced material: CD8+ T cells. The genes are TRBV7-9 and TRBJ2-3; no reliable D call. The receptor was derived from a pool of human donors with breast cancer or a healthy control (not recorded which). CDR3: CASSLVRSRTDTQYF. CDR3 DNA sequence: TGTGCCAGCAGCTTAGTTCGAAGCCGCACAGATACGCAGTATTTT.